These T cell receptor beta chains were read from a single sample in a study of preoperative IRX-2 immunotherapy in early breast cancer. TCRdb keeps only in-frame clones here, not all; method: immunoSEQ multiplex PCR. The repertoire consists of about 28,000 clones, with about 79% occurring once and the leading ten covering 3% to 3.5%. Sample acquisition took place from a patient treated with IRX-2 immunotherapy. The receptor source for this set is a human donor with breast cancer. The CDR3 runs from the conserved cysteine through the conserved F or W. The order of the fields is clone size, V gene, D gene, J gene, CDR3 DNA, CDR3 protein. The D gene is left open where the match is weak. Size values are once, few and many counts, or a class for expanded clones, and some rows have none.

.	TRBV30	.	TRBJ2-2	TGTGCCTGGAGTGTAACACAATACACCGGGGAGCTGTTTTTT	CAWSVTQYTGELFF
.	TRBV5-1	TRBD1	TRBJ1-1	TGCGCCAGCAGTTCTCGGACAGGGAAGATGAACACTGAAGCTTTCTTT	CASSSRTGKMNTEAFF
.	TRBV30	TRBD2	TRBJ2-7	TGTGCCTGGGGACCGGGACTAGCGGAACACGAGCAGTACTTC	CAWGPGLAEHEQYF
.	TRBV25-1	.	TRBJ1-1	TGTGCCAGCAGTGATTGGGGAAAGAACACTGAAGCTTTCTTT	CASSDWGKNTEAFF
.	TRBV28	TRBD2	TRBJ2-7	TGTGCCAGCAGTTTTTCCCCGCGGGAGGTGCACGAGCAGTACTTC	CASSFSPREVHEQYF
.	TRBV1	.	TRBJ2-2	TGCGCCAGCAGCCAAGATCTGGCGGGAAACACCGGGGAGCTGTTTTTT	CASSQDLAGNTGELFF
once	TRBV11-3	TRBD1	TRBJ2-3	TGTGCCAGCAGCTTAGAGGCAGGGGGCCGGAGCACAGATACGCAGTATTTT	CASSLEAGGRSTDTQYF
.	TRBV6-4	TRBD1	TRBJ2-1	TGTGCCACCCGGACAGGGCGCAATGATGAGCAGTTCTTC	CATRTGRNDEQFF
.	TRBV28	.	TRBJ2-7	TGTGCCAGCAGTTTATGGGAGGAGCGGGTTCCCTACGAGCAGTACTTC	CASSLWEERVPYEQYF
.	TRBV5-1	TRBD1	TRBJ1-4	TGCGCCAGCAGCACAGGGGAAGGAACTAATGAAAAACTGTTTTTT	CASSTGEGTNEKLFF
few	TRBV15	.	TRBJ2-3	TGTGCCACCAGCAGAGGTGGGGGAGTTGGCACAGATACGCAGTATTTT	CATSRGGGVGTDTQYF
.	TRBV11-3	.	TRBJ2-7	TGTGCCAGCAGCTACTTAGTCAGGGCGATAGAGCAGTACTTC	CASSYLVRAIEQYF
.	TRBV30	TRBD2	TRBJ2-7	TGTGCCATCGGGACGGGACTAGTATACGAGCAGTACTTC	CAIGTGLVYEQYF
.	TRBV6-8	TRBD1	TRBJ1-2	TGTGCCAGCAGTGCAGTCTACAGGGGTTTGTCTAATGGCTACACCTTC	CASSAVYRGLSNGYTF
few	TRBV11-3	TRBD1	TRBJ2-7	TGTGCCAGCAGCTTTAACCCGGGACAGGAATTTTACGAGCAGTACTTC	CASSFNPGQEFYEQYF
few	TRBV6-8	TRBD1	TRBJ2-7	TGTGCCAGCGGGGACAGCACCTACGAGCAGTACTTC	CASGDSTYEQYF
.	TRBV28	.	TRBJ2-3	TGTGCCAGCAGTCTCTCGCGAGACAGGAGGCCCGATACGCAGTATTTT	CASSLSRDRRPDTQYF
.	TRBV12-5	.	TRBJ1-1	TGTGCTAGTGGTTTGGAGGGTATGAGCACTGAAGCTTTCTTT	CASGLEGMSTEAFF
.	TRBV6-8	TRBD1	TRBJ2-3	TGTGCCAGCGGACGAGACAGGGAGTCAGATACGCAGTATTTT	CASGRDRESDTQYF
.	TRBV6-8	.	TRBJ2-3	TGTGCCAGCAGTTCCTCCCATTCTAGCGTTAGAGCAGATACGCAGTATTTT	CASSSSHSSVRADTQYF
.	TRBV11-3	TRBD2	TRBJ2-1	TGTGCCAGCAGCTTAGGAGCGGGAGGTGGCCGGGAGCAGTTCTTC	CASSLGAGGGREQFF
.	TRBV11-3	.	TRBJ1-1	TGTGCCAGCAGCCAAGGTACTGTGAACACTGAAGCTTTCTTT	CASSQGTVNTEAFF
.	TRBV7-5	.	TRBJ2-5	TGTGCCAGCAGCTTGCGCCCCGGGACAGGGTCGGAGACCCAGTACTTC	CASSLRPGTGSETQYF
few	TRBV6-8	.	TRBJ2-7	TGTGCCATCGGCCGGGGTCGCTACGAGCAGTACTTC	CAIGRGRYEQYF
.	TRBV30	TRBD1	TRBJ2-6	TGTGCCTGGATACTCCCCCAGGGGGACTCTGGGGCCAACGTCCTGACTTTC	CAWILPQGDSGANVLTF
.	TRBV6-8	.	TRBJ1-5	TGTGCCAGCAGTGACGACGTGGTCCAGCCCCAGCATTTT	CASSDDVVQPQHF
.	TRBV6-1	.	TRBJ2-4	TGTGCCAGCAGTGAAGTAGGCCTAGCCAAAAACATTCAGTACTTC	CASSEVGLAKNIQYF
once	TRBV7-7	TRBD2	TRBJ2-1	TGTGCCAGCAGCATTAGCGGGAGGGCCTTCAATGAGCAGTTCTTC	CASSISGRAFNEQFF
.	TRBV19	.	TRBJ2-1	TGTGCCAGTAGGAACCTAGGAGCGGAGCAGTTCTTC	CASRNLGAEQFF
once	TRBV23-1	.	TRBJ1-1	TGCGCCAGCAGCCATGGCACCCTAAGGAGGGCCAGCACTGAAGCTTTCTTT	CASSHGTLRRASTEAFF
.	TRBV5-1	.	TRBJ2-7	TGCGCCAGCAGCTTGGGATGGCAGGGGAGCGTATACGAGCAGTACTTC	CASSLGWQGSVYEQYF
.	TRBV30	.	TRBJ1-4	TGTGCCTGGAGGCTAAAAGGGGTGGCTAATGAAAAACTGTTTTTT	CAWRLKGVANEKLFF
.	TRBV28	TRBD2	TRBJ2-7	TGTGCCAGCAGTTGGACTAGCGGGAGGATCTCCTACGAGCAGTACTTC	CASSWTSGRISYEQYF
.	TRBV5-1	.	TRBJ2-7	TGCGCCAGCAGCCCGGGTCTTGGGCGGACCTACGAGCAGTACTTC	CASSPGLGRTYEQYF
few	TRBV11-3	TRBD1	TRBJ2-7	TGTGCCAGCAGCACGACAGGGGGCACCTCCTACGAGCAGTACTTC	CASSTTGGTSYEQYF
.	TRBV6-7	.	TRBJ2-1	TGTGCCAGCAGGGGAGGACTGTTCGATGAGCAGTTCTTC	CASRGGLFDEQFF
.	TRBV19	TRBD2	TRBJ2-3	TGTGCCAGTAGTTCGACGGAAGCGGGAGTAGAGGCAGATACGCAGTATTTT	CASSSTEAGVEADTQYF
few	TRBV15	.	TRBJ1-1	TGTGCCACCAGCATAGGACGGCTGGTTAGTCAAGCTTTCTTT	CATSIGRLVSQAFF
.	TRBV29-1	TRBD2	TRBJ2-1	TGCAGCGTTAAGGGACTAGCGTGGGCTGAGCAGTTCTTC	CSVKGLAWAEQFF
.	TRBV4-1	.	TRBJ2-1	TGCGCCAGCAGCCAAGGGGGCAGGGAGCAGTTCTTC	CASSQGGREQFF
.	TRBV23-1	.	TRBJ1-5	TGCGCCACTATCCTAAACCCCCGGGATCAGCCCCAGCATTTT	CATILNPRDQPQHF
.	TRBV11-3	.	TRBJ1-5	TGTGCCAGCAGCCGCCAGGGGACCGCAGTCGATCAGCCCCAGCATTTT	CASSRQGTAVDQPQHF
.	TRBV6-8	.	TRBJ2-3	TGTGCCAGCAGTTACTCGATCCTTCAGGTAGATACGCAGTATTTT	CASSYSILQVDTQYF
.	TRBV29-1	.	TRBJ2-2	TGCAGCGTTGAAGGCAGCAACACCGGGGAGCTGTTTTTT	CSVEGSNTGELFF
.	TRBV5-1	TRBD1	TRBJ1-6	TGCGCCAGCAGCCCCAGGGGGGGATTCTATAATTCACCCCTCCACTTT	CASSPRGGFYNSPLHF
.	TRBV28	TRBD1	TRBJ2-7	TGTGCCAGCAGTTTGGATAAGACAGGGTCTTCAAGCTCCTACGAGCAGTACTTC	CASSLDKTGSSSSYEQYF
.	TRBV18	.	TRBJ2-7	TGTGCCAGCTCCCCTGGCAGGGCCAACGAGCAGTACTTC	CASSPGRANEQYF
.	TRBV11-3	.	TRBJ1-1	TGTGCCAGCAGCCCCATGGAAGGGAACACTGAAGCTTTCTTT	CASSPMEGNTEAFF
.	TRBV15	TRBD1	TRBJ2-3	TGTGCCACCAGCAGAGGAGGGGGCACTACAGATACGCAGTATTTT	CATSRGGGTTDTQYF
.	TRBV11-3	TRBD1	TRBJ2-7	TGTGCCAGCAGGAAAGGGACAGCCGTGTACCCACGGACGACCTACGAGCAGTACTTC	CASRKGTAVYPRTTYEQYF
.	TRBV4-1	TRBD1	TRBJ1-1	TGCGCCAGCAGCCAAGATGCGGGACAGGGAATCGGAGCTTTCTTT	CASSQDAGQGIGAFF
.	TRBV6-8	.	TRBJ1-2	TGTGCCAGCAGTTACCCCGCCTCCAATGGCTACACCTTC	CASSYPASNGYTF
.	TRBV30	.	TRBJ2-1	TGTGCCGCCCGGGGTTGGTACAATGAGCAGTTCTTC	CAARGWYNEQFF
.	TRBV6-8	.	TRBJ1-4	TGTGCCAGCAGGCGGACAGCTGGGGGTGAAAAACTGTTTTTT	CASRRTAGGEKLFF
.	TRBV6-8	TRBD1	TRBJ1-3	TGTGCCAGCCGAAGGACAGGGGGCGCGGGAAACACCATATATTTT	CASRRTGGAGNTIYF
.	TRBV28	.	TRBJ1-1	TGTGCCAGCAGAACGAATGAAAGGGGGTCCTCGAACACTGAAGCTTTCTTT	CASRTNERGSSNTEAFF
.	TRBV5-1	.	TRBJ1-2	TGCGCCAGCAGAGGTGGGGAAAGGGGTTATGGCTACACCTTC	CASRGGERGYGYTF
.	TRBV11-3	TRBD2	TRBJ2-2	TGTGCCAGCAGCTCCGGGACTAGCGGGAGTGGGGCCGGGGAGCTGTTTTTT	CASSSGTSGSGAGELFF
.	TRBV18	TRBD1	TRBJ2-7	TGTGCCAGCTCAACGCACGGGACAGGCTACGAGCAGTACTTC	CASSTHGTGYEQYF